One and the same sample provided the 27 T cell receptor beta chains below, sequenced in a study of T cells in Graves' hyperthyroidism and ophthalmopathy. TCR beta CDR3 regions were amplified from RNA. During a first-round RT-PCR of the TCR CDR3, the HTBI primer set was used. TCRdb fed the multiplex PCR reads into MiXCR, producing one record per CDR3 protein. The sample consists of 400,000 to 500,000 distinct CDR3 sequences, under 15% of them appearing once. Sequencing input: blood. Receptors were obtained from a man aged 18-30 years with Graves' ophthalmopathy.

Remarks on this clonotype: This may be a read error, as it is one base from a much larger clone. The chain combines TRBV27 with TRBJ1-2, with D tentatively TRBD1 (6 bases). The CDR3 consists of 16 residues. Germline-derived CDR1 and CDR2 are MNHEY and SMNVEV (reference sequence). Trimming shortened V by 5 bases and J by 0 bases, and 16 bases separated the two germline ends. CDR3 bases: TGTGCCAGCAGTCTCTCGCCGACAGGAGCTAACTATGGCTACACCTTC. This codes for CASSLSPTGANYGYTF.

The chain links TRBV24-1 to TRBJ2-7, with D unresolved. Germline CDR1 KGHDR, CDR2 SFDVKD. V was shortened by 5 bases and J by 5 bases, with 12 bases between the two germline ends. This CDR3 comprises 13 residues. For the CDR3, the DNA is TGTGCCACCAGTGTAGGAAAGACCCACGAGCAGTACTTC. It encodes CATSVGKTHEQYF.

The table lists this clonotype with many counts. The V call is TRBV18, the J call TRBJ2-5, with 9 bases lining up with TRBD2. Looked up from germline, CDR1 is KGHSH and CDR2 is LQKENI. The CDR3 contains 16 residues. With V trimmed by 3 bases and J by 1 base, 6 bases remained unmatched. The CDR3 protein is CASSPRTSERQETQYF. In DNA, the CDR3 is TGTGCCAGCTCACCCCGGACTAGCGAGCGCCAAGAGACCCAGTACTTC.

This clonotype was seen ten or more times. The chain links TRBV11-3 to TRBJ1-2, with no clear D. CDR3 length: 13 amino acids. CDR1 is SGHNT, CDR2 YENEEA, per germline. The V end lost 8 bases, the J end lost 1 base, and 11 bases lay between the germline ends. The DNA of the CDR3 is TGTGCCAGCGCCAGCCCAGATAACTATGGCTACACCTTC. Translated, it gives CASASPDNYGYTF. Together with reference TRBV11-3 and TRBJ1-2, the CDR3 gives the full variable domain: EAGVVQSPRYKIIEKKQPVAFWCNPISGHNTLYWYLQNLGQGPELLIRYENEEAVDDSQLPKDRFSAERLKGVDSTLKIQPAELGDSAVYLCASASPDNYGYTFGSGTRLTVV.

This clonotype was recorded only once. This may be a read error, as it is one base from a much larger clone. Written as DNA, the CDR3 is TGTGCCAGCAGCTTAGGGGATAGCGGGGGGGCCGGAGAGACCCAGTACTTC. It yields the protein CASSLGDSGGAGETQYF. This rearrangement joins TRBV11-2 to TRBJ2-5, with 11 bases fitting TRBD2. The CDR3 sequence is 17 residues long. Unmatched junction bases numbered 8, after V lost 1 base and J lost 4 bases. Germline V lookup: CDR1 SGHAT, CDR2 FQNNGV.

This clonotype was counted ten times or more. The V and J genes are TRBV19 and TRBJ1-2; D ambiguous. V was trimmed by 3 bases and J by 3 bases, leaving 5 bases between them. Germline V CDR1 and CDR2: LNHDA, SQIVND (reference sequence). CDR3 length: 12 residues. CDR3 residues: CASSIRDYGYTF. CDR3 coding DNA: TGTGCCAGTAGTATCCGGGACTATGGCTACACCTTC.

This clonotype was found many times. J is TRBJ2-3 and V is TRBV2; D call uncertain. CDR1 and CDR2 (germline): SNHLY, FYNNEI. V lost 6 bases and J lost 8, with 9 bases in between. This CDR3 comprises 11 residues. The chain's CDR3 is CASSPLSTQYF. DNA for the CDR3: TGTGCCAGCAGCCCCTTGAGTACGCAGTATTTT.

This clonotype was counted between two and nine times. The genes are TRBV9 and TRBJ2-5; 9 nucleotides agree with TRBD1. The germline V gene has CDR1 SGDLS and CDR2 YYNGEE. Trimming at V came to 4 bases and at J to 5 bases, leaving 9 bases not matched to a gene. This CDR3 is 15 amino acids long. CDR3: CASSPGGQGGETQYF. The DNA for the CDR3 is TGTGCCAGCAGCCCGGGGGGACAGGGAGGTGAGACCCAGTACTTC.

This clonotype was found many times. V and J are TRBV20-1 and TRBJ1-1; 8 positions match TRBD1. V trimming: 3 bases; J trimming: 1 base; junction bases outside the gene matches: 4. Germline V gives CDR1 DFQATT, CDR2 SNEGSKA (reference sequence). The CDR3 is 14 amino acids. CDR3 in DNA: TGCAGTGCTAGGGCCGGGACAGGGAACACTGAAGCTTTCTTT. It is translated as CSARAGTGNTEAFF.

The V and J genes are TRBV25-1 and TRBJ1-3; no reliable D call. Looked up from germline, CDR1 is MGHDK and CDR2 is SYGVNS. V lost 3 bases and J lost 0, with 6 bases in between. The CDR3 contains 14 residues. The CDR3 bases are TGTGCCAGCAGTGATAGGTACTCTGGAAACACCATATATTTT. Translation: CASSDRYSGNTIYF.

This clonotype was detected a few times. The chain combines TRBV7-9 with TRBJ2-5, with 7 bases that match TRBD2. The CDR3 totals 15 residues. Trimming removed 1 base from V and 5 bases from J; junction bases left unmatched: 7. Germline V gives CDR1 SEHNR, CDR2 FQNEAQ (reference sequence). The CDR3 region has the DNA TGTGCCAGCAGCTTAGATCGATTGGGAGGGGAGACCCAGTACTTC. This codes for CASSLDRLGGETQYF. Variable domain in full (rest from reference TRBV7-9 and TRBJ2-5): DTGVSQNPRHKITKRGQNVTFRCDPISEHNRLYWYRQTLGQGPEFLTYFQNEAQLEKSRLLSDRFSAERPKGSFSTLEIQRTEQGDSAMYLCASSLDRLGGETQYFGPGTRLLVL.

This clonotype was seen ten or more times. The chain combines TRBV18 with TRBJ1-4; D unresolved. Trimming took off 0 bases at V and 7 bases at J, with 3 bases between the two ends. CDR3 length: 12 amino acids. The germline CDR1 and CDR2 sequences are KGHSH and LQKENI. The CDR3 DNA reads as TGTGCCAGCTCACCACCAGGTGAAAAACTGTTTTTT. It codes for CASSPPGEKLFF.

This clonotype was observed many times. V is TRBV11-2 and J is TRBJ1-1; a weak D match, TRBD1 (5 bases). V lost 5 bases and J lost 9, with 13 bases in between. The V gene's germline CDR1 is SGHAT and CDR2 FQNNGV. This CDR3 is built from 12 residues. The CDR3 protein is CASSVGTPKAFF. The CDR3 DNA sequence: TGTGCCAGCAGCGTTGGGACGCCAAAAGCTTTCTTT.

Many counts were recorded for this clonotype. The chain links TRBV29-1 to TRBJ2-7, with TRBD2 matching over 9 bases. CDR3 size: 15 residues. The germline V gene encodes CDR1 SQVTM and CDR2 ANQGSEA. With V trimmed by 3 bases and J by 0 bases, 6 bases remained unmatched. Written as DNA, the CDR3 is TGCAGCGTTGATGGCTGGCGGGGGGGCTCCTACGAGCAGTACTTC. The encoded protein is CSVDGWRGGSYEQYF.

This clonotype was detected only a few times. DNA of the CDR3: TGTGCCAGTAGTATTGGACAGACACTAACCTACGAGCAGTACTTC. Its translation is CASSIGQTLTYEQYF. The chain carries TRBV19 and TRBJ2-7, with D perhaps matching TRBD1 (6 bases). Germline CDR1 LNHDA, CDR2 SQIVND (reference sequence). CDR3 size: 15 residues. V lost 3 bases, J lost 2 bases, and 14 bases lay in between.

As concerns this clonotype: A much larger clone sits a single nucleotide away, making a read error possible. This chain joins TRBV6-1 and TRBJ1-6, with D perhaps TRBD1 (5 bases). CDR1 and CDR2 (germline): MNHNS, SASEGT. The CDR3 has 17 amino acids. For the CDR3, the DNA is TGTGCCAGCAGTGAAGCTGAGGGGTCGAGGGTTAATTCACCCTTCCACTTT. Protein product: CASSEAEGSRVNSPFHF.

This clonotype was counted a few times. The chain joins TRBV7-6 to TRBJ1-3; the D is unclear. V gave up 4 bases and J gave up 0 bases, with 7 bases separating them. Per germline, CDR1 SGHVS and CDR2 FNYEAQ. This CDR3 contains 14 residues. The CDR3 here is CASSYQASGNTIYF. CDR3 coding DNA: TGTGCCAGCAGCTATCAGGCCTCTGGAAACACCATATATTTT.

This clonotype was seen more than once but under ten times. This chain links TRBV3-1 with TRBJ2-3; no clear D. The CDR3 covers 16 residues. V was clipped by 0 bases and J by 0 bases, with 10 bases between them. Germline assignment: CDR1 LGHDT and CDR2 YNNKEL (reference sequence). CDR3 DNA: TGTGCCAGCAGCCAAGAGACCGACCTAAGCACAGATACGCAGTATTTT. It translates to CASSQETDLSTDTQYF.

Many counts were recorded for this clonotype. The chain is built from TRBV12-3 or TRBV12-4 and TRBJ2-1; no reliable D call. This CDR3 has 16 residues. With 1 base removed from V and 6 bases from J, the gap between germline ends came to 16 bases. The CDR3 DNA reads TGTGCCAGCAGTTTAGGTAGGGAAATAAGCCCCAATGAGCAGTTCTTC. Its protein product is CASSLGREISPNEQFF.

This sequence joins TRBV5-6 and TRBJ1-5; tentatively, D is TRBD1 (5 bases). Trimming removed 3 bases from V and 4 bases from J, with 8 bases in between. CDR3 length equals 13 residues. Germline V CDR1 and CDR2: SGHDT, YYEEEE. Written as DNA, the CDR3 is TGTGCCAGCAGCTCCGGGGCGAATCAGCCCCAGCATTTT. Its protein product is CASSSGANQPQHF.

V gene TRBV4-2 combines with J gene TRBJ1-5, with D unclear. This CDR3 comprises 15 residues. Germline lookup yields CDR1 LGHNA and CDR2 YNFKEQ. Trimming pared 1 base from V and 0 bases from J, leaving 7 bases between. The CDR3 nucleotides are TGTGCCAGCAGCCAAGTATGGGTTAGCAATCAGCCCCAGCATTTT. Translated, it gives CASSQVWVSNQPQHF.

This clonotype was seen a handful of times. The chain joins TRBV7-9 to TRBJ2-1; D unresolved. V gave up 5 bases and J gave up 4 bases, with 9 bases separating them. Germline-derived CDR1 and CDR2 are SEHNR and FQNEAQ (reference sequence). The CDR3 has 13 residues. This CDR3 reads CASSPYNYNEQFF. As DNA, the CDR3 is TGTGCCAGCAGCCCTTACAATTACAATGAGCAGTTCTTC.

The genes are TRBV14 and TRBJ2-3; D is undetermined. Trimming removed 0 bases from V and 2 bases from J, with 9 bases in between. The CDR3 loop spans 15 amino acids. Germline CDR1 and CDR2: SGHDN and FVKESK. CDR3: CASSQEMENTDTQYF. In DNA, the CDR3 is TGTGCCAGCAGCCAAGAGATGGAGAACACAGATACGCAGTATTTT.

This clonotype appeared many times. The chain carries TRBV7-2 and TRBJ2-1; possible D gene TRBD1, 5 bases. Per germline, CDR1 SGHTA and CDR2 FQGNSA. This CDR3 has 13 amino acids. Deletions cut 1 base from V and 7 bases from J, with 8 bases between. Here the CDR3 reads CASSLGQINEQFF. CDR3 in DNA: TGTGCCAGCAGCTTAGGACAGATTAATGAGCAGTTCTTC.

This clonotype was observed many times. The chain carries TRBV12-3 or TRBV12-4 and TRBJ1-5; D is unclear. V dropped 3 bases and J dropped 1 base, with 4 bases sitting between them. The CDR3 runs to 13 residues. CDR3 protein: CASSFWSNQPQHF. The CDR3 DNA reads TGTGCCAGCAGTTTCTGGAGCAATCAGCCCCAGCATTTT.

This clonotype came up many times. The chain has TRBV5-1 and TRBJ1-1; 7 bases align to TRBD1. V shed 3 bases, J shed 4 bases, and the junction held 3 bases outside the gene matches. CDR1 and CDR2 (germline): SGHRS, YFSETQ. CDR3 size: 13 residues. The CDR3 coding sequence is TGCGCCAGCAGCTGGCAGGGGGGCACTGAAGCTTTCTTT. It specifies CASSWQGGTEAFF.

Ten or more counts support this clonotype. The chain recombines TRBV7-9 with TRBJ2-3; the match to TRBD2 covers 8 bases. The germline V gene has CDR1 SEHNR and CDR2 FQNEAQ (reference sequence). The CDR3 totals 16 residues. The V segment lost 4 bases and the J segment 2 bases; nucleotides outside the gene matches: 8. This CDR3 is CASSSPSGGATDTQYF. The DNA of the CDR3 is TGTGCCAGCAGCTCCCCATCGGGGGGGGCCACAGATACGCAGTATTTT.